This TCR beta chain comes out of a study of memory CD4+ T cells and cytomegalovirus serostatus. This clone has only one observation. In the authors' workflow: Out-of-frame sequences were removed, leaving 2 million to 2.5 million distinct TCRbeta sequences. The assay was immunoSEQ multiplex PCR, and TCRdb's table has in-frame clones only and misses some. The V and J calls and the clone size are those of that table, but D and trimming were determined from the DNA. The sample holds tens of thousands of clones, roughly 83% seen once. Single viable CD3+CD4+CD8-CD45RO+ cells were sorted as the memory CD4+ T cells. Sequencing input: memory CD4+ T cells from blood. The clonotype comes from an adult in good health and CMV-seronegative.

The CDR3 spells CASSYSGTSLDEQYF. CDR3 bases: TGTGCCAGCAGTTACTCCGGGACTAGCCTAGACGAGCAGTACTTC. The rearrangement uses TRBV6-6 and TRBJ2-7, with TRBD2 identical over 9 bases. V was clipped by 0 bases and J by 5 bases; unmatched bases: 5. Germline CDR1 is MNHNY and CDR2 is SVGAGI (reference sequence). The CDR3 consists of 15 residues.